These 27 T cell receptor beta chains were all obtained from the same sample, sequenced in a study of blood T cells in healthy people across ages. For the second PCR, which ran for roughly 7 to 11 cycles, a sample-barcoded 5' primer and a J-beta primer mix were used. TCRdb fed the 5' RACE reads into MiXCR, producing one record per CDR3 protein. The sample lists roughly 680,000 distinct CDR3 sequences; about 52% were seen once. Sequencing was carried out using blood. These TCRs come from a woman aged 60 to 75 in good health.

V and J are TRBV4-3 and TRBJ1-2; perhaps TRBD1 as D (5 bases). Germline V gene data show CDR1 as LGHNA and CDR2 as YSLEER. The V and J ends lost 3 bases and 11 bases respectively, with 13 bases between them. This CDR3 has 12 residues. The CDR3 spells CASSHRPGPYTF. The CDR3 DNA reads TGCGCCAGCAGCCACCGACCGGGGCCTTACACCTTC.

A few counts support this clonotype. This chain joins TRBV28 and TRBJ2-1, with D unclear. The CDR3 is 13 amino acids. With 3 bases removed from V and 8 bases from J, the gap between germline ends came to 11 bases. Germline CDR1 is MDHEN and CDR2 is SYDVKM. The CDR3 reads CASSFPLGDEQFF. The CDR3 nucleotides are TGTGCCAGCAGTTTTCCCCTTGGGGATGAGCAGTTCTTC.

The rearrangement uses TRBV20-1 and TRBJ1-2; no reliable D call. The CDR3 is 13 amino acids. Trimming removed 3 bases at V and 4 bases at J, with 12 bases between. CDR1 DFQATT and CDR2 SNEGSKA come from the germline V gene (reference sequence). The CDR3 DNA is TGCAGTGCTAGCGATCAGTGGCTCTATGGCTACACCTTC. Its translation: CSASDQWLYGYTF.

The V and J genes are TRBV30 and TRBJ1-2; D gene ambiguous. V lost 2 bases and J lost 8, with 9 bases in between. The CDR3 has 11 residues. Per the germline V gene, CDR1 is GTSNPN and CDR2 is SVGIG (reference sequence). The CDR3 nucleotides read TGTGCCTGGAGTACCCTTTGGGGCTACACCTTC. Amino acid sequence: CAWSTLWGYTF.

V usage is TRBV6-6 and J usage is TRBJ1-1; D is perhaps TRBD1 (5 bases). The CDR3 runs to 14 residues. The V end was cut by 5 bases, the J end by 2 bases, with 12 bases between. The germline CDR1 and CDR2 sequences are MNHNY and SVGAGI (reference sequence). The CDR3 DNA reads TGTGCCAGCAGTCCAGGGTGGGGTAACACTGAAGCTTTCTTT. Translated: CASSPGWGNTEAFF.

This sequence joins TRBV4-2 and TRBJ1-6; no reliable D call. The CDR3 has 16 residues. CDR1 is LGHNA and CDR2 is YNFKEQ in the germline V gene. The V end lost 1 base, the J end lost 9 bases, and 16 bases lay between the germline ends. This chain's CDR3 is CASSQGPEVNSSPLHF. In DNA, the CDR3 is TGTGCCAGCAGCCAAGGGCCTGAGGTTAATAGTTCACCCCTCCACTTT.

The gene calls are TRBV2 and TRBJ2-2, with 7 bases matching TRBD2. Germline trimming cut 0 bases from V and 4 bases from J; bases unmatched to any gene: 2. Germline values: CDR1 SNHLY, CDR2 FYNNEI. The CDR3 totals 15 residues. The DNA for the CDR3 is TGTGCCAGCAGTGAAGCGGGGGGGAGCACCGGGGAGCTGTTTTTT. Protein: CASSEAGGSTGELFF.

Details on this clonotype: At one end, the junction sequence differs from germline, possibly due to a read error. The chain uses TRBV7-2 and TRBJ1-2; 7 bases match TRBD1. The CDR3 has 15 residues. Germline values: CDR1 SGHTA, CDR2 FQGNSA. CDR3 DNA: TGTGCCAACAGCGTGCGACAGGGTGGAGGCTATGGCTACACCTTC. Translation: CANSVRQGGGYGYTF. The full variable domain, with the rest looked up from reference TRBV7-2 and TRBJ1-2, is GAGVSQSPSNKVTEKGKDVELRCDPISGHTALYWYRQSLGQGLEFLIYFQGNSAPDKSGLPSDRFSAERTGGSVSTLTIQRTQQEDSAVYLCANSVRQGGGYGYTFGSGTRLTVV.

The rearrangement uses TRBV28 and TRBJ2-6; possible D gene TRBD1, 6 bases. The germline V gene has CDR1 MDHEN and CDR2 SYDVKM. V lost 3 bases and J lost 1, with 13 bases in between. The CDR3 covers 17 residues. The chain's CDR3 is CASSFRGRGSGANVLTF. Written as DNA, the CDR3 is TGTGCCAGCAGTTTCAGGGGTAGGGGTTCTGGGGCCAACGTCCTGACTTTC.

The chain combines TRBV30 with TRBJ1-5, with TRBD1 as a possible D gene (5 bases). CDR1 GTSNPN and CDR2 SVGIG come from the germline V gene (reference sequence). Trimming removed 2 bases at V and 6 bases at J, with 14 bases between. The CDR3 spans 14 residues. Written as DNA, the CDR3 is TGTGCCTGGAGTTTCCAGGGAGGCGGTCAGCCCCAGCATTTT. It specifies CAWSFQGGGQPQHF.

This clonotype was detected many times. This sequence joins TRBV7-9 and TRBJ2-1; 7 bases map to TRBD2. This CDR3 is built from 17 residues. V gave up 5 bases and J gave up 0 bases; unmatched junction bases: 10. CDR1 is SEHNR and CDR2 is FQNEAQ in the germline V gene (reference sequence). This CDR3 is CASSPRTSESSYNEQFF. The CDR3 DNA sequence: TGTGCCAGCAGCCCCAGAACTAGCGAAAGCTCCTACAATGAGCAGTTCTTC.

This clonotype appeared once. CDR3 amino acids: CASSPGTSGAETNTGELFF. The CDR3 bases are TGTGCCAGCAGCCCGGGGACTAGCGGGGCTGAAACGAACACCGGGGAGCTGTTTTTT. The rearrangement links TRBV7-3 to TRBJ2-2; 13 nucleotides match TRBD2. V lost 5 bases and J lost 0; bases outside the gene matches: 9. Germline loops: CDR1 SGHTA, CDR2 FQGTGA. The CDR3 is 19 residues long.

The genes are TRBV27 and TRBJ2-1; TRBD2 matches 10 bases. CDR1 and CDR2 (germline): MNHEY, SMNVEV (reference sequence). There are 14 residues in the CDR3. V shed 6 bases and J 9 bases; nucleotides not matched to a gene: 8. The CDR3 region has the DNA TGTGCCAGCAGCGGGGCTAGCGGGAGTTGTGAGCAGTTCTTC. Encoded protein: CASSGASGSCEQFF.

This clonotype turned up a few times. The chain recombines TRBV15 with TRBJ2-7, with D perhaps given as TRBD1 or TRBD2 (5 bases each). CDR3 length: 16 amino acids. Germline V lookup: CDR1 LNHNV, CDR2 YYDKDF (reference sequence). The V end lost 0 bases, the J end lost 2 bases, and 14 bases lay between the germline ends. The chain's CDR3 is CATSRDQRGVTYEQYF. As DNA, the CDR3 is TGTGCCACCAGCAGAGATCAGAGGGGCGTTACCTACGAGCAGTACTTC.

This clonotype occurred a few times. The J gene is TRBJ2-1, the V gene TRBV27; TRBD1 is a possible D gene (6 bases). This CDR3 region has 15 residues. Germline V CDR1 and CDR2: MNHEY, SMNVEV (reference sequence). V lost 3 bases to trimming and J lost 6 bases, with 15 bases between them. CDR3 residues: CASSFGTRASNEQFF. CDR3 DNA sequence: TGTGCCAGCAGTTTCGGGACAAGGGCGTCCAATGAGCAGTTCTTC.

The table lists this clonotype with a few counts. The chain is built from TRBV29-1 and TRBJ1-4; D uncertain. The ends were cut back, 7 bases at V and 4 bases at J, with 10 bases in the middle. The CDR3 totals 12 residues. Germline CDR1 and CDR2: SQVTM and ANQGSEA. CDR3 in DNA: TGCAGCGCGATCCGGGATAATGAAAAACTGTTTTTT. It yields the protein CSAIRDNEKLFF. Full variable domain (outside the CDR3, taken from reference TRBV29-1 and TRBJ1-4): SAVISQKPSRDICQRGTSLTIQCQVDSQVTMMFWYRQQPGQSLTLIATANQGSEATYESGFVIDKFPISRPNLTFSTLTVSNMSPEDSSIYLCSAIRDNEKLFFGSGTQLSVL.

Regarding this clonotype: The junction and the germline gene differ at one end; a read error may be behind it. This chain joins TRBV12-3 or TRBV12-4 and TRBJ1-2; no definite D call. The CDR3 sequence is 14 residues long. This CDR3 is CAGRDTGRNYGYTF. CDR3 DNA: TGTGCCGGCAGAGACACGGGCCGGAACTATGGCTACACCTTC.

This clonotype showed up just a few times. The chain joins TRBV12-3 or TRBV12-4 to TRBJ2-1, with unresolved D. V was clipped by 3 bases and J by 9 bases, with 12 bases between them. The CDR3 loop spans 13 amino acids. The CDR3 region is CASSLSNTIEQFF. In nucleotides, the CDR3 is TGTGCCAGCAGTTTGAGTAACACAATTGAGCAGTTCTTC.

The rearrangement joins TRBV24-1 to TRBJ2-1; D ambiguous. The last part of the DNA fits TRBJ2-7 better; the J call may be wrong. The CDR3 loop spans 16 amino acids. Germline CDR1 is KGHDR and CDR2 is SFDVKD. This CDR3 is CATSDPQSPKYNEQYF. For the CDR3, the DNA is TGTGCCACCAGTGATCCTCAGAGCCCTAAATACAATGAGCAGTACTTC.

As to this clonotype: A single base separates this from a much larger clone, so it may be a read error. J is TRBJ2-5 and V is TRBV29-1, with 11 bases that match TRBD1. Germline trimming cut 6 bases from V and 9 bases from J; bases unmatched to any gene: 6. There are 12 residues in the CDR3. From germline, CDR1 is SQVTM and CDR2 ANQGSEA. CDR3 in DNA: TGCAGCGTGGGGGACAGGGGGTCTTCCCAGTACTTC. It encodes CSVGDRGSSQYF.

The chain joins TRBV27 to TRBJ2-1, with D perhaps being TRBD1 or TRBD2 (5 bases each). V lost 4 bases to trimming and J lost 15 bases, with 19 bases between them. CDR1 and CDR2 from the germline V gene are MNHEY and SMNVEV (reference sequence). The CDR3 spans 13 residues. CDR3 bases: TGTGCCAGCAGTTGGGGGTCGCAGGGTTCACCGTTCTTC. Translation: CASSWGSQGSPFF.

V usage is TRBV20-1 and J usage is TRBJ2-3; D is uncertain. Germline lookup yields CDR1 DFQATT and CDR2 SNEGSKA (reference sequence). The CDR3 length is 15 residues. The V end was cut by 0 bases, the J end by 5 bases, with 15 bases between. The CDR3 loop is CSARERHTRGDTQYF. The CDR3 nucleotides are TGCAGTGCTAGAGAGAGACACACCCGAGGAGATACGCAGTATTTT.

V is TRBV20-1 and J is TRBJ1-2, with D possibly TRBD1 on 5 matching bases. The CDR3 is made up of 12 amino acids. The ends were cut back, 5 bases at V and 6 bases at J, with 13 bases in the middle. Germline V gene lookup returns CDR1 DFQATT and CDR2 SNEGSKA (reference sequence). In nucleotides, the CDR3 is TGCAGTGCTCCTGTCTGGGGGAATGGCTACACCTTC. Protein: CSAPVWGNGYTF.

On this clonotype: Because the CDR3's place on the DNA is in doubt, the DNA is left out and the CDR3 is given as listed by TCRdb. The rearrangement joins TRBV5-1 to TRBJ2-3; the tabulated D call, TRBD2, remains unverified against the DNA. Per the germline V gene, CDR1 is SGHRS and CDR2 is YFSETQ. The CDR3 comprises 16 residues, both ends counted. CDR3 sequence reads: CASSLAVAGGTDTRYF.

The V call is TRBV28, the J call TRBJ2-4; D is ambiguous. TRBJ2-7 explains the end of the DNA better; the J call may be wrong. The germline CDR1 and CDR2 sequences are MDHEN and SYDVKM. The CDR3 consists of 12 residues. CDR3 DNA sequence: TGTGCCAGCCTGCACAGTTTCTACGAGCAGTACTTC. It specifies CASLHSFYEQYF.

The chain links TRBV4-3 to TRBJ2-1, with D tentatively TRBD2 (5 bases). Trimming stripped 2 bases from V and 5 bases from J, with 13 bases between. The germline V gene has CDR1 LGHNA and CDR2 YSLEER. The CDR3 is 15 residues long. The CDR3 sequence: CASSQLGGYDNEQFF. In DNA form, the CDR3 reads TGCGCCAGCAGCCAATTAGGCGGGTACGACAATGAGCAGTTCTTC.

The V and J genes are TRBV2 and TRBJ2-3, with 7 bases lining up with TRBD2. The CDR3 runs 13 residues. The trim removed 6 bases at V and 5 bases at J, leaving 5 bases unmatched. CDR1 and CDR2 from the germline V gene are SNHLY and FYNNEI. The CDR3 bases are TGTGCCAGCAGACACCCGGGGGGAGATACGCAGTATTTT. Protein sequence: CASRHPGGDTQYF.